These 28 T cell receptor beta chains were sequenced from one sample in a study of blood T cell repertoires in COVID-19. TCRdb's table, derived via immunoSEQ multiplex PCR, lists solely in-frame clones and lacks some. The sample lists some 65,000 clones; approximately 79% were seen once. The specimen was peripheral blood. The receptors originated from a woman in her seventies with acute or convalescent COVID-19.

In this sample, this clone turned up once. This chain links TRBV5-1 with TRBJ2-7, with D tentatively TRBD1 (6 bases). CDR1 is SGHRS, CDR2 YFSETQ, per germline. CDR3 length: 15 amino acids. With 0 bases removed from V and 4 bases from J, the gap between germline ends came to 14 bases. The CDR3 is CASSLVPGTRYEQYF. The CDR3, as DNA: TGCGCCAGCAGCTTGGTTCCAGGGACAAGATACGAGCAGTACTTC.

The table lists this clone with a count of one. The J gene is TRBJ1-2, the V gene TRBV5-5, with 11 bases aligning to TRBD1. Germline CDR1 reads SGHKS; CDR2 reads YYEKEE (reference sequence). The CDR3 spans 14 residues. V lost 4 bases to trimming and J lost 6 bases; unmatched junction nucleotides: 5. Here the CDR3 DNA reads TGTGCCAGCAGCCCGGACAGGGGGCGGGATGGCTACACCTTC. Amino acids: CASSPDRGRDGYTF.

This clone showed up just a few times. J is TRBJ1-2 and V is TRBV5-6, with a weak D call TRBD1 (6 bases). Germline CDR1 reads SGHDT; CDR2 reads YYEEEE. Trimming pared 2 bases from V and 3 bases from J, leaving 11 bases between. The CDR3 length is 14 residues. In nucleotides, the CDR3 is TGTGCCAGCAGCTTACAGGGAGGGGACTATGGCTACACCTTC. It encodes CASSLQGGDYGYTF.

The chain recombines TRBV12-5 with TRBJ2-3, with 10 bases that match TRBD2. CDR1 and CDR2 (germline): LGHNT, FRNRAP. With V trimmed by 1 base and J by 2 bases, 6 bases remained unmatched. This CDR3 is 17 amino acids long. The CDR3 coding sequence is TGTGCTAGTGGTTTGGCGGGAGCGGGGGGGACCACAGATACGCAGTATTTT. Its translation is CASGLAGAGGTTDTQYF.

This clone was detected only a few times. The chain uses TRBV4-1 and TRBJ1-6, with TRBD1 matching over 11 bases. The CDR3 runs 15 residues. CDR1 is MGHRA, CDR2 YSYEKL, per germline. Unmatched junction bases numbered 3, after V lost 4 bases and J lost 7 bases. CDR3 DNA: TGCGCCAGCAGCCGCGGACAGGGGGCAAATTCACCCCTCCACTTT. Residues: CASSRGQGANSPLHF.

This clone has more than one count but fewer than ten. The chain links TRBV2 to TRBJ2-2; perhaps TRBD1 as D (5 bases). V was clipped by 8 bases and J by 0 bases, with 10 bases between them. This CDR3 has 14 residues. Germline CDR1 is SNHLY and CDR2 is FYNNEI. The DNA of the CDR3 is TGTGCCAGCGAAGACAGTCCGAACACCGGGGAGCTGTTTTTT. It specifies CASEDSPNTGELFF.

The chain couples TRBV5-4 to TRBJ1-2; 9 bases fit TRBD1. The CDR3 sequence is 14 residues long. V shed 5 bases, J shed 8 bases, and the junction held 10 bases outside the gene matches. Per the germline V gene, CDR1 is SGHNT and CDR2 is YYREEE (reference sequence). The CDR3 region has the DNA TGTGCCAGCAGAGCCGTCGGGACAGGGCTAGGCTACACCTTC. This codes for CASRAVGTGLGYTF.

The CDR3 here is CASITTGQENNEQFF. CDR3 DNA: TGTGCCAGCATTACCACGGGACAGGAAAACAATGAGCAGTTCTTC. V usage is TRBV21-1 and J usage is TRBJ2-1; the DNA was not compared with TRBD1, the D call given in the table. TRBV21-1 is shown as a pseudogene. This CDR3 has 15 amino acids.

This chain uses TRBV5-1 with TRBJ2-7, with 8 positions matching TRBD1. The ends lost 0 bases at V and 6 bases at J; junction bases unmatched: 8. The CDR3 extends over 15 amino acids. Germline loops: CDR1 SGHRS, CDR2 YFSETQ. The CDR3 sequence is CASSLENNRGSEQYF. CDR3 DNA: TGCGCCAGCAGCTTGGAAAATAACAGGGGGTCCGAGCAGTACTTC.

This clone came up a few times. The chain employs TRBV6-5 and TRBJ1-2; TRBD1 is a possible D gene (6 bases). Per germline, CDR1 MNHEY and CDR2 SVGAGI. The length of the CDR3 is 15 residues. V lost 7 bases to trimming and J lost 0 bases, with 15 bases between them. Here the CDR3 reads CASKKQGKANYGYTF. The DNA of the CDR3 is TGTGCCAGCAAAAAACAGGGCAAAGCTAACTATGGCTACACCTTC.

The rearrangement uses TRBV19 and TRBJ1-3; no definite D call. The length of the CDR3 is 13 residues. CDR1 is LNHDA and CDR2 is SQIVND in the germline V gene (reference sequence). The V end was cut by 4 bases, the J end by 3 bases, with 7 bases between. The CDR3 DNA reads TGTGCCAGTAGTAGGGCAGATGGAAACACCATATATTTT. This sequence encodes CASSRADGNTIYF.

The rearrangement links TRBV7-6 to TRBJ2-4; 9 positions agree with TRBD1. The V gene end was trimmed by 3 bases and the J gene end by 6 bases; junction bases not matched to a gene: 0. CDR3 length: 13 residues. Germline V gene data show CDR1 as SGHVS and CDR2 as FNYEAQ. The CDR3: CASSLGQGNIQYF. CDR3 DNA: TGTGCCAGCAGCTTGGGACAGGGAAACATTCAGTACTTC.

The CDR3 loop reads CASSHGGATEAFF. For the CDR3, the DNA is TGTGCCAGCAGCCACGGGGGGGCCACTGAAGCTTTCTTT. J is TRBJ1-1 and V is TRBV4-2; D possibly corresponds to TRBD1 (6 bases). This CDR3 contains 13 residues. Per germline, CDR1 LGHNA and CDR2 YNFKEQ. The V end was cut by 3 bases, the J end by 4 bases, with 9 bases between.

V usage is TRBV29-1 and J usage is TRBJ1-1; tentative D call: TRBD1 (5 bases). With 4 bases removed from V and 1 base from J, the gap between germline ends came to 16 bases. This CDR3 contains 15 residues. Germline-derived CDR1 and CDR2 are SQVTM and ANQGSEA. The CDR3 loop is CSVGRRGRENTEAFF. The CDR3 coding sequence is TGCAGCGTTGGGCGGCGAGGCAGGGAGAACACTGAAGCTTTCTTT.

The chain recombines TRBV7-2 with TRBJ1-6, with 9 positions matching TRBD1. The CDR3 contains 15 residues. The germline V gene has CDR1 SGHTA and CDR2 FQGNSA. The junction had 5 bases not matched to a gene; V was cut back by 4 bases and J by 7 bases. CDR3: CASSSAGTGNSPLHF. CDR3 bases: TGTGCCAGCAGCTCTGCCGGGACAGGGAATTCACCCCTCCACTTT.

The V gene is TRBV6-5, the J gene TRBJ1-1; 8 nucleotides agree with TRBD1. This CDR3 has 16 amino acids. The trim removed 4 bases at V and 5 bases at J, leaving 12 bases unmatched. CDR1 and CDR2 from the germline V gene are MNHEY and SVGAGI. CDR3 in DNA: TGTGCCAGCAGTTTATCAACAGGGGGGTCGGGAACTGAAGCTTTCTTT. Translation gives CASSLSTGGSGTEAFF.

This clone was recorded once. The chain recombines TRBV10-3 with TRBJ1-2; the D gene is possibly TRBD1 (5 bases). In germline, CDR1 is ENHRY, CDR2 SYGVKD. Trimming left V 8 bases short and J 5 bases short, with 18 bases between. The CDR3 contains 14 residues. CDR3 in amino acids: CAIQIGTGDYGYTF. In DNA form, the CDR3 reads TGTGCCATCCAAATCGGGACGGGAGATTATGGCTACACCTTC.

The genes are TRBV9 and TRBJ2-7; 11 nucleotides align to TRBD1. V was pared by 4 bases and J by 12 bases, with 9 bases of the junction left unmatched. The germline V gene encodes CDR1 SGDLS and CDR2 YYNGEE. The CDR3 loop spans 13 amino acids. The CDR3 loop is CASSPTGTGGLYF. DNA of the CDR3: TGTGCCAGCAGCCCCACCGGGACAGGGGGTTTGTACTTC.

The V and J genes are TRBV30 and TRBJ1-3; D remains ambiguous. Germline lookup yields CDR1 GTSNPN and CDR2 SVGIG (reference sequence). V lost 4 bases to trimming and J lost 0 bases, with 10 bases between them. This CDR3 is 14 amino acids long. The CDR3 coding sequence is TGTGCCTGGAAGGGCGGGGTCTCTGGAAACACCATATATTTT. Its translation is CAWKGGVSGNTIYF.

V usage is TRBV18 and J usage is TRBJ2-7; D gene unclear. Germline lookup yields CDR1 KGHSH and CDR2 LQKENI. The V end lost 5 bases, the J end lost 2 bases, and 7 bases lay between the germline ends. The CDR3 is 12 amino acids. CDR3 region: CASSSSTYEQYF. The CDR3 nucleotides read TGTGCCAGCTCATCAAGCACCTACGAGCAGTACTTC.

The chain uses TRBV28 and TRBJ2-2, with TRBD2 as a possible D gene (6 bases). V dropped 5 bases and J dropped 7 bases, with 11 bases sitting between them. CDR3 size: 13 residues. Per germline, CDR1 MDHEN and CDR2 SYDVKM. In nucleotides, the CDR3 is TGTGCCAGCAGTCCCGGGAGCTACGGGGAGCTGTTTTTT. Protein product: CASSPGSYGELFF. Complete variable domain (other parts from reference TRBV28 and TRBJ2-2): DVKVTQSSRYLVKRTGEKVFLECVQDMDHENMFWYRQDPGLGLRLIYFSYDVKMKEKGDIPEGYSVSREKKERFSLILESASTNQTSMYLCASSPGSYGELFFGEGSRLTVL.

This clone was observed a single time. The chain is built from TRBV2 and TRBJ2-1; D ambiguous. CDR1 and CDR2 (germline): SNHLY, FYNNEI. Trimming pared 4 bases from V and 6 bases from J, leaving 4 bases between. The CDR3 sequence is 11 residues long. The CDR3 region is CASSVSNEQFF. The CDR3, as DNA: TGTGCCAGCAGTGTCTCCAATGAGCAGTTCTTC.

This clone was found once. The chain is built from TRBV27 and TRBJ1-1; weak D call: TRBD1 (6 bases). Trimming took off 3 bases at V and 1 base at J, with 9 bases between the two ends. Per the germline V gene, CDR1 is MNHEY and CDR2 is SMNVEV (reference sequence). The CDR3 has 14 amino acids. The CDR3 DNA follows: TGTGCCAGCAGTTTCACAGGGACGAACACTGAAGCTTTCTTT. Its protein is CASSFTGTNTEAFF.

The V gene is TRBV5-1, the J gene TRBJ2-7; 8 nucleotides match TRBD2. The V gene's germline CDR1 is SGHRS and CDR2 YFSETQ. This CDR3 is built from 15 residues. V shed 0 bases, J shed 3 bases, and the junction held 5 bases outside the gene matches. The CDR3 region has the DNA TGCGCCAGCAGCTTGGCGGGGGGGGTCGGCTACGAGCAGTACTTC. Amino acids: CASSLAGGVGYEQYF.

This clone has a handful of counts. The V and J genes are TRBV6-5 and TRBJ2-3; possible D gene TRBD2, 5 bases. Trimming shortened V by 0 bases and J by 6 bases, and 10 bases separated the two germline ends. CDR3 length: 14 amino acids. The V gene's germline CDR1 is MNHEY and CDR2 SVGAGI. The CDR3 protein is CASSYSRPGDTQYF. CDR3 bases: TGTGCCAGCAGTTACTCGAGGCCGGGGGATACGCAGTATTTT.

CDR3 protein: CASRPRDSGCYTF. The CDR3 bases are TGTGCAAGTCGCCCCCGGGACAGTGGCTGCTACACCTTC. V usage is TRBV12-2 and J usage is TRBJ1-2; the table's TRBD1 call for D was not verified on the DNA. TRBV12-2 is a pseudogene segment. The CDR3 is 13 amino acids.

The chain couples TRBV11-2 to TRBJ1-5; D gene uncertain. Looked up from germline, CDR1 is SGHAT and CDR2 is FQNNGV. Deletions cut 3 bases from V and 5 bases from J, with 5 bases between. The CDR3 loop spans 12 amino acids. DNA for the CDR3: TGTGCCAGCAGCTTTCGTCATCAGCCCCAGCATTTT. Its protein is CASSFRHQPQHF.

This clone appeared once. CDR3 amino acids: CASSPNGGAYEQYF. In DNA, the CDR3 is TGTGCCAGCTCACCAAACGGGGGGGCTTACGAGCAGTACTTC. The chain is built from TRBV18 and TRBJ2-7, with TRBD2 identical over 8 bases. The germline gives CDR1 KGHSH, CDR2 LQKENI. J lost 4 bases, V lost 2 bases, and 4 bases had no gene match. This CDR3 comprises 14 residues.